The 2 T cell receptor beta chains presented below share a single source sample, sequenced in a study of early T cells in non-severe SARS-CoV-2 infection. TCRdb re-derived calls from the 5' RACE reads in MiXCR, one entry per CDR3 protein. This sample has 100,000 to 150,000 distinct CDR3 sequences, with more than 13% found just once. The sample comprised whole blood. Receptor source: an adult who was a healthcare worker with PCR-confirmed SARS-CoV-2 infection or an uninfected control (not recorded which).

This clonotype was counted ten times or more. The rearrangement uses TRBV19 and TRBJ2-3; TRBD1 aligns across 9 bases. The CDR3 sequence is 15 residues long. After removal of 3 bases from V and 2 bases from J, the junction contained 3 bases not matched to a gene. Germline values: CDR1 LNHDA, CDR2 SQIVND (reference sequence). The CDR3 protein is CASSMWTGATDTQYF. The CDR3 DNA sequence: TGTGCCAGTAGTATGTGGACAGGGGCCACAGATACGCAGTATTTT.

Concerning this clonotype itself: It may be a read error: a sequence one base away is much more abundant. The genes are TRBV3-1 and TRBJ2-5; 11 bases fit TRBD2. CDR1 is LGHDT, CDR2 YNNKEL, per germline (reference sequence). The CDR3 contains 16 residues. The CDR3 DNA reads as TGTGACAGCAGCCAAGACCAGGGGCTAGCGGGGGGCCGACAGTACTTC. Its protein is CDSSQDQGLAGGRQYF.